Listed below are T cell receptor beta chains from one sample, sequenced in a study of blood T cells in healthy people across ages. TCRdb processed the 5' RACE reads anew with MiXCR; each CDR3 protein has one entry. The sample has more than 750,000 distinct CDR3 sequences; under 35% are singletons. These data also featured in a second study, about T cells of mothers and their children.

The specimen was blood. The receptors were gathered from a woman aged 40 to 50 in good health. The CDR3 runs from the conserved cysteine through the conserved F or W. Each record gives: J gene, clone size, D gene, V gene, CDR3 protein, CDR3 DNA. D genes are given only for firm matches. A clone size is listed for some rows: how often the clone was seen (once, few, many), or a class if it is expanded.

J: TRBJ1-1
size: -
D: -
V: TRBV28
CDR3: CASRGMGGGSVSEAFF
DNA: TGTGCCAGCAGAGGAATGGGGGGGGGTTCAGTCTCTGAAGCTTTCTTT

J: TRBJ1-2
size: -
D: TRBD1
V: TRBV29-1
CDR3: CSGGDSPQDYGYTF
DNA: TGCAGCGGGGGGGACAGTCCCCAAGACTATGGCTACACCTTC

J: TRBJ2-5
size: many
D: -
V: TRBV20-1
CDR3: CSARPSLVQETQYF
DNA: TGCAGTGCTAGACCGAGTTTAGTCCAAGAGACCCAGTACTTC

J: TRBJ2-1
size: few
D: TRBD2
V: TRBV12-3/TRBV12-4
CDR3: CASGRALAGLNEQFF
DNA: TGTGCCAGCGGGCGAGCACTAGCGGGTCTCAATGAGCAGTTCTTC

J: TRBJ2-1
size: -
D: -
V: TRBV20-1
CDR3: CSAGGLRGNEQFF
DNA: TGCAGTGCCGGAGGCCTCCGTGGCAATGAGCAGTTCTTC

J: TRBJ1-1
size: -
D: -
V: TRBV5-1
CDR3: CASSLDPGLDTEAFF
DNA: TGCGCCAGCAGCTTGGACCCAGGTTTGGACACTGAAGCTTTCTTT

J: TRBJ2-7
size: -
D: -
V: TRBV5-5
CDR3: CASSWMRGIYEQYF
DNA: TGTGCCAGCAGCTGGATGCGTGGAATCTACGAGCAGTACTTC

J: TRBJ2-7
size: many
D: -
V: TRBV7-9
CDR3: CASSFETGSDEQYF
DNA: TGTGCCAGCAGCTTTGAAACAGGGTCGGACGAGCAGTACTTC

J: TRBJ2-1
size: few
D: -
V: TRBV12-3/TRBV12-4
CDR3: CSSSWGGAGEQFF
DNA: TGTTCCAGCAGTTGGGGGGGGGCCGGCGAGCAGTTCTTC

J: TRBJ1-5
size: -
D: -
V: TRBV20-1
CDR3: CSARDQEAATLLGGQPQHF
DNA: TGCAGTGCTAGAGATCAGGAGGCGGCGACTTTGTTGGGGGGTCAGCCCCAGCATTTT

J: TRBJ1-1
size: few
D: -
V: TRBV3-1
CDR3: CASSQTRMGNTEAFF
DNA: TGTGCCAGCAGCCAAACTCGGATGGGGAACACTGAAGCTTTCTTT

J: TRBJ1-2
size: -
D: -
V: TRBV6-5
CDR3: CASRYSTQGVGYTF
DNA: TGTGCCAGCAGGTACTCGACCCAGGGCGTCGGCTACACCTTC

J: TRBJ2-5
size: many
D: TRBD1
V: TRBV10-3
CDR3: CAISERTGGQETQYF
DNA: TGTGCCATCAGTGAGAGGACAGGGGGCCAAGAGACCCAGTACTTC

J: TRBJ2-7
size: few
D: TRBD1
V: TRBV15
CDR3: CATSSPGTGVSYEQYF
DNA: TGTGCCACCAGCAGTCCCGGGACAGGGGTATCCTACGAGCAGTACTTC

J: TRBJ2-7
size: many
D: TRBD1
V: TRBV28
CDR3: CASSITSGQSSYEQYF
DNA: TGTGCCAGCAGTATTACGTCGGGACAGAGCTCCTACGAGCAGTACTTC

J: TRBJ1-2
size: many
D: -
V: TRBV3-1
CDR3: CASSQDSNGYTF
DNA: TGTGCCAGCAGCCAAGATAGTAATGGCTACACCTTC

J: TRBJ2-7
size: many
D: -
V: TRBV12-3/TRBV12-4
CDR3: CASSFIGNEQYF
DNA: TGTGCCAGCAGTTTTATCGGCAACGAGCAGTACTTC

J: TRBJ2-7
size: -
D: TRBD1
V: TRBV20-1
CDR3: CSARQQTGRILPVEQYF
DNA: TGCAGTGCTAGACAGCAGACAGGGCGGATTCTGCCTGTCGAGCAGTACTTC

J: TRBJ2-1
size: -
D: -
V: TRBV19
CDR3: CASSTLTDNEQFF
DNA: TGTGCCAGTAGTACCCTGACCGACAATGAGCAGTTCTTC

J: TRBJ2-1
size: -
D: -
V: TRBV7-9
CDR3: CASTMMAAINEQFF
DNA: TGTGCCAGCACTATGATGGCAGCTATTAATGAGCAGTTCTTC

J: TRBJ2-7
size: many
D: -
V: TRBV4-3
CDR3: CASSQGFGGYEQYF
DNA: TGCGCCAGCAGCCAAGGATTCGGTGGTTACGAGCAGTACTTC

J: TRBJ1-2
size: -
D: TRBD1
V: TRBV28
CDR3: CASNRQGSNYGYTF
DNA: TGTGCCAGCAACCGACAGGGATCGAACTATGGCTACACCTTC

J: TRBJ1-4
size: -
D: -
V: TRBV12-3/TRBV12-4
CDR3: CASSFYGTLGEKLFF
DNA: TGTGCCAGCAGTTTCTATGGGACCCTGGGTGAAAAACTGTTTTTT